This entry describes one TCR beta chain. The antigen is undetermined. The germline gives CDR1 PRHDT, CDR2 FYEKMQ (reference sequence). The length of the CDR3 is 15 residues. Clones were sequenced by immunoSEQ multiplex PCR, and TCRdb holds only the in-frame ones, with some missing. The table includes roughly 66,000 clones, around four fifths detected once. The data stem from a study of OX40 agonist ivuxolimab in advanced cancers. For the study at large: Every patient in dose escalation had hepatocellular carcinoma, melanoma, renal cell or head and neck cancer.

Study-wide findings and caveats: Averaging showed that CD8+ T cells had more expanded clones than CD4+ did.

This clonotype was obtained from an adult with an advanced solid tumor such as melanoma, head and neck, liver or kidney cancer. Sample: CD4+ or CD8+ T cells sorted from blood, taken in a trial of the OX40 agonist ivuxolimab. The rearrangement links TRBV13 to TRBJ1-3; D call uncertain. The J call is in doubt because the DNA end fits TRBJ2-2 better. This chain's CDR3 is CASSDFEANTGELFF. For the CDR3, the DNA is TGTGCCAGCAGTGACTTTGAGGCGAACACCGGGGAGCTGTTTTTT.